This entry lists 2 T cell receptor beta chains sequenced from one sample in a study of control samples from healthy donors and cancer patients (dated by TCRdb to the early 2020s). The library was obtained by the immunoSEQ multiplex PCR assay. The clones in this table, taken by TCRdb from immuneACCESS, are in-frame only. Not every clone is retained; where verified, under half of the shortfall comes from an unresolved V gene, and the cause of the rest is unknown. The sample table holds around 190,000 clones, of which roughly 90% were seen once. 1.4% of the sample is taken by the ten largest. Sequenced sample: blood. Every receptor here comes from a woman aged 45-60 years in good health.

The V call is TRBV27, the J call TRBJ2-1; a possible D gene is TRBD1 (6 bases). V was trimmed by 1 base and J by 4 bases, leaving 11 bases between them. The CDR3 is 15 amino acids. CDR1 is MNHEY, CDR2 SMNVEV, per germline (reference sequence). The chain's CDR3 is CASSLWDTGYNEQFF. In DNA form, the CDR3 reads TGTGCCAGCAGTTTATGGGACACTGGATACAATGAGCAGTTCTTC.

V gene TRBV7-3 combines with J gene TRBJ1-6; D possibly corresponds to TRBD1 (5 bases). CDR3 length equals 15 residues. Trimming cost V 4 bases and J 9 bases, with 16 bases left between them. CDR1 is SGHTA, CDR2 FQGTGA, per germline. The DNA for the CDR3 is TGTGCCAGCAGCTCCGCCGGGGGTGGTCTTTCACCCCTCCACTTT. Translating it yields CASSSAGGGLSPLHF.